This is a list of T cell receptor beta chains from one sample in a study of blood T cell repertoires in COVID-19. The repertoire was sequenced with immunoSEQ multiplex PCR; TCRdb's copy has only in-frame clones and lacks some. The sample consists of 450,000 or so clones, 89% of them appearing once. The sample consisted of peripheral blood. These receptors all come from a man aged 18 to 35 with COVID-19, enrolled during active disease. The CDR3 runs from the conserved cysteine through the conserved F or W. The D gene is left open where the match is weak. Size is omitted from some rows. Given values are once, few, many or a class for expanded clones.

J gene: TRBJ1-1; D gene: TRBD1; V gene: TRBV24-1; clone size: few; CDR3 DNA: TGTGCCACCAGTGACCGACAGGGAAACACTGAAGCTTTCTTT; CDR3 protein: CATSDRQGNTEAFF
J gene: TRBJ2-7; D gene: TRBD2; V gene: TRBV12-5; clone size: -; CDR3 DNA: TGTGCCAGTGGTTTGGTACCACGACTAGCGGGAGCGGCGCAGTACTTC; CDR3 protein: CASGLVPRLAGAAQYF
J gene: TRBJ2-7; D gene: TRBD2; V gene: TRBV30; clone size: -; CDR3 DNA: TGTGCCTGGAGTGGACTAGCGGGACACGAGCAGTACTTC; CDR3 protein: CAWSGLAGHEQYF
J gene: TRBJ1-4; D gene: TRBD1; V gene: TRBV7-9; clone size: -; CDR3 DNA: TGTGCCAGCAGCTTGGACAGGGGAGGGGGAAAACTGTTTTTT; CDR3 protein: CASSLDRGGGKLFF
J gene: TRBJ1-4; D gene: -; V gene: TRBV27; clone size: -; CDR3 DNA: TGTGCCAGCAGTGCCTCAGGGGTTGAGGAAAAACTGTTTTTT; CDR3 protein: CASSASGVEEKLFF
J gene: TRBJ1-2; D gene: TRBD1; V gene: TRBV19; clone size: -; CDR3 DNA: TGTGCCAGTAGTAGAGGGGGACAGGCCTATGGCTACACCTTC; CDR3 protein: CASSRGGQAYGYTF
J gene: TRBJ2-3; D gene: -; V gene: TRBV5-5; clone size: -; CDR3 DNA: TGTGCCAGCAGCTTGGGACAAAGCACAGATACGCAGTATTTT; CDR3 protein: CASSLGQSTDTQYF
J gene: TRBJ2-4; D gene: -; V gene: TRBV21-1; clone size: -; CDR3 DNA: TGTGCCAGCAGCAAAGTATTAACAGAAGAAAACATTCAGTACTTC; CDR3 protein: CASSKVLTEENIQYF
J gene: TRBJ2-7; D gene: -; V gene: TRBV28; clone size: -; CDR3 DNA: TGTGCCAGCAGTGCCCCCGGGAGGGGGCTTGGTGAGCAGTACTTC; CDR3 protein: CASSAPGRGLGEQYF
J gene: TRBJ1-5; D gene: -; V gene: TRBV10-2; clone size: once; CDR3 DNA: TGCGCCAGCAGTGAGGGGGCTCGGTTCGATCAGCCCCAGCATTTT; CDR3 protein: CASSEGARFDQPQHF
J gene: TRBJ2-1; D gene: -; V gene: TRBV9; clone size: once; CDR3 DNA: TGTGCCAGCAGCGAGGAGGGACAGAGTCGCAATGAGCAGTTCTTC; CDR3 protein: CASSEEGQSRNEQFF
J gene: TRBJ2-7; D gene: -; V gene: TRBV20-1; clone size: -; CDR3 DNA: TGCAGTGCTAGAGACCACTACGAGCAGTACTTC; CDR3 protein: CSARDHYEQYF
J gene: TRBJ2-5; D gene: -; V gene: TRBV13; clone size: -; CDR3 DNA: TGTGCCAGCAGCGGGACTTCTCAAGAGACCCAGTACTTC; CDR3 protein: CASSGTSQETQYF
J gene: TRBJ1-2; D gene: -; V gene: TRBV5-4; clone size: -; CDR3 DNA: TGTGCCAGCAGCTCACAGGATCCCTCCTATGGCTACACCTTC; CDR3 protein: CASSSQDPSYGYTF
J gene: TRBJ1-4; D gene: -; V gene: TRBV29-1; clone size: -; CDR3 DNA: TGCAGCGTTGGGGGACTGGGTGAAAAACTGTTTTTT; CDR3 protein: CSVGGLGEKLFF
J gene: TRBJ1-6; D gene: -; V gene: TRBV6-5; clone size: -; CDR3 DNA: TGTGCCAGCGCTGGGAGGGTCCATAATTCACCCCTCCACTTT; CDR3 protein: CASAGRVHNSPLHF
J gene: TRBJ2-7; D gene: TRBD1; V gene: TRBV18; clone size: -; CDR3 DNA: TGTGCCAGCTCTGTAACCCCAGACAGGGACCACGAGCAGTACTTC; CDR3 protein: CASSVTPDRDHEQYF
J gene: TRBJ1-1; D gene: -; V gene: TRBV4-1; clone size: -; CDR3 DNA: TGCGCCAGCAGCCAAGATCCGGGTGCCGATGAAGCTTTCTTT; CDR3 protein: CASSQDPGADEAFF
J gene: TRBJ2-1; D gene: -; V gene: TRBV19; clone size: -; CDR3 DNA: TGTGCCAGTGACTCAGAATACAATGAGCAGTTCTTC; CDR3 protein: CASDSEYNEQFF
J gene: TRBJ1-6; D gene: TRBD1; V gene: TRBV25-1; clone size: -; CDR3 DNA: TGTGCCAGCAGCCGGGACAGAGCTTCACCCCTCCACTTT; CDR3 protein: CASSRDRASPLHF
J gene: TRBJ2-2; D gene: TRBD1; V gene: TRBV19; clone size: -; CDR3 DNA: TGTGCCAGTAGTGACAGGGGGCAGGGCACCGGGGAGCTGTTTTTT; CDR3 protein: CASSDRGQGTGELFF
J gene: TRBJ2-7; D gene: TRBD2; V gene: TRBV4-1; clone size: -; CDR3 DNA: TGCGCCAGCAGCCAAGATTGGCGGGAGACCTCCTACGAGCAGTACTTC; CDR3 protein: CASSQDWRETSYEQYF
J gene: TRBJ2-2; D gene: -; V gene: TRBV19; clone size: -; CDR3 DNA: TGTGCCAGTAAGGAGGGGGCGTTGTGGTCCGGGGAGCTGTTTTTT; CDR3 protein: CASKEGALWSGELFF
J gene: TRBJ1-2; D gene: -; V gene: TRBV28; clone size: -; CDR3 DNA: TGTGCCAGCAGTACTACCCTCGTGGGGGGCTATGGCTACACCTTC; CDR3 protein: CASSTTLVGGYGYTF
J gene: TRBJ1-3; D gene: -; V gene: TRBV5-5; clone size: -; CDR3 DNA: TGTGCCAGCAGCTTGGGGGGCTTTTCTGGAAACACCATATATTTT; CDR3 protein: CASSLGGFSGNTIYF
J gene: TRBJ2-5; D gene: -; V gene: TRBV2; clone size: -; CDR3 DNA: TGTGCCAGCCGTTGGGACTTCCAAGAGACCCAGTACTTC; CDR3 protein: CASRWDFQETQYF
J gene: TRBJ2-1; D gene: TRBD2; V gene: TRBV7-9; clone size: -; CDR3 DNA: TGTGCCAGCAGCTTAGAGGGCGGGAGGGCATCCGAGCAGTTCTTC; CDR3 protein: CASSLEGGRASEQFF
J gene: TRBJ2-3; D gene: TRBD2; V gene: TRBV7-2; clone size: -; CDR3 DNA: TGTGCCAGCAGCCGTACTAGCGGGGAAGGGGATACGCAGTATTTT; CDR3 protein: CASSRTSGEGDTQYF
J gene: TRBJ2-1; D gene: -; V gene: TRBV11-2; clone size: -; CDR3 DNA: TGTGCCAGCAGCTTCGGGATTTACAATGAGCAGTTCTTC; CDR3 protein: CASSFGIYNEQFF
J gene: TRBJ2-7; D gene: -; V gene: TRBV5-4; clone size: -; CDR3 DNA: TGTGCCAGCAGCTTCGACGAGGGCCGCGCCTACGAGCAGTACTTC; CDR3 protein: CASSFDEGRAYEQYF
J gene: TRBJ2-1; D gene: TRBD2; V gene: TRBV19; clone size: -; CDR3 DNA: TGTGCCAGTAGTACCACTAGCGGGGGGGCTCTAGATGAGCAGTTCTTC; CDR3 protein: CASSTTSGGALDEQFF
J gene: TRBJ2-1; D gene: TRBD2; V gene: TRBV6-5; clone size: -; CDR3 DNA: TGTGCCAGCACTCTCGGACTAGCCCGGGAGCAGTTCTTC; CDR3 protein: CASTLGLAREQFF
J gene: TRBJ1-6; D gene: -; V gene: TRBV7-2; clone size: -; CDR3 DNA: TGTGCCAGCAGCTCCGTCGGTAATTCACCCCTCCACTTT; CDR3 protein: CASSSVGNSPLHF
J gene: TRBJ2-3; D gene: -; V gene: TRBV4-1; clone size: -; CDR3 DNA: TGCGCCAGCAGCCAACGTGAGTATTCCAGCACAGATACGCAGTATTTT; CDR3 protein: CASSQREYSSTDTQYF
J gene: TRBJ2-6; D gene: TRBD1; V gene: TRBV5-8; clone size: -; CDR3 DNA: TGTGCCAGCAGCCGCATCTTGACAGGGGGCTCGGTTGGGGCCAACGTCCTGACTTTC; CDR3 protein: CASSRILTGGSVGANVLTF
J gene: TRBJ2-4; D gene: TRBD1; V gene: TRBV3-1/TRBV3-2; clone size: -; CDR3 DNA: TGTGCCAGCAGCCAAGATATTCCAGGGGGCGAGGACATTCAGTACTTC; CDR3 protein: CASSQDIPGGEDIQYF
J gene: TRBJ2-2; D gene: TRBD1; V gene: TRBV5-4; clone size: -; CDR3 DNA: TGTGCCAGCAGAGGGACAGGGGGAGGGTCCGGGGAGCTGTTTTTT; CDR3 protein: CASRGTGGGSGELFF
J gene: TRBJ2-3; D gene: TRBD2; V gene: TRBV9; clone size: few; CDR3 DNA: TGTGCCAGCAGCCCGCGGAGTAGCGGGGGGTTATCAGATACGCAGTATTTT; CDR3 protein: CASSPRSSGGLSDTQYF
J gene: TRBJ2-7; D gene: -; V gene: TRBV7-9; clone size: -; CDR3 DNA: TGTGCCAGCAGCATCGGGACTTACGAGCAGTACTTC; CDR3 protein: CASSIGTYEQYF
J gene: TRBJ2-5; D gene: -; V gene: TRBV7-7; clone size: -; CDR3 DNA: TGTGCCAGCAGCTTAGCGGAGCAAGAGACCCAGTACTTC; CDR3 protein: CASSLAEQETQYF
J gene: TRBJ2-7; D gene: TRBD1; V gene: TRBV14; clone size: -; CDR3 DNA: TGTGCCAGCAGCCAATCCGGGACAGGGGCGGGCGAGCAGTACTTC; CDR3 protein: CASSQSGTGAGEQYF
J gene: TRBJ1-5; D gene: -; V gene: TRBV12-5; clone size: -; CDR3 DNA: TGTGCTAGTGGTTTGGTGGGGGGAGATCAGCCCCAGCATTTT; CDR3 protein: CASGLVGGDQPQHF
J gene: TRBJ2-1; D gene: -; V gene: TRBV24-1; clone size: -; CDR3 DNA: TGTGCCACCAGTGATTTAGGGGGAGTGCTTAACAATGAGCAGTTCTTC; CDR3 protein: CATSDLGGVLNNEQFF
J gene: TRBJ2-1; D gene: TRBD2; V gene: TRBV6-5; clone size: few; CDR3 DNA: TGTGCCAGCAGTCCGACTAGCGGGAGGGGTGAGCAGTTCTTC; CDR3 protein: CASSPTSGRGEQFF
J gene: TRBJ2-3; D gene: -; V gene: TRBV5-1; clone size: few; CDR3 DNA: TGCGCCAGCAGCCGACTAGGGACAGTTGGCACAGATACGCAGTATTTT; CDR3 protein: CASSRLGTVGTDTQYF
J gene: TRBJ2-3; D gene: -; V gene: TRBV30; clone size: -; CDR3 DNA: TGTGCCTGGAGTGTACGAAGTGGGGGGTCCGATACGCAGTATTTT; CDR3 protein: CAWSVRSGGSDTQYF
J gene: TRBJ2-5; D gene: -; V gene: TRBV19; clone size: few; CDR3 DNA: TGTGCCAGTAGTATTATTGGAGTTCAAGAGACCCAGTACTTC; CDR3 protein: CASSIIGVQETQYF
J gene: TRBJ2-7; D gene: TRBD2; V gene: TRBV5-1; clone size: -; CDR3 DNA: TGCGCCAGCAGCTTGAGTGGGGGACTAGCGGGGTTTCACGAGCAGTACTTC; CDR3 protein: CASSLSGGLAGFHEQYF